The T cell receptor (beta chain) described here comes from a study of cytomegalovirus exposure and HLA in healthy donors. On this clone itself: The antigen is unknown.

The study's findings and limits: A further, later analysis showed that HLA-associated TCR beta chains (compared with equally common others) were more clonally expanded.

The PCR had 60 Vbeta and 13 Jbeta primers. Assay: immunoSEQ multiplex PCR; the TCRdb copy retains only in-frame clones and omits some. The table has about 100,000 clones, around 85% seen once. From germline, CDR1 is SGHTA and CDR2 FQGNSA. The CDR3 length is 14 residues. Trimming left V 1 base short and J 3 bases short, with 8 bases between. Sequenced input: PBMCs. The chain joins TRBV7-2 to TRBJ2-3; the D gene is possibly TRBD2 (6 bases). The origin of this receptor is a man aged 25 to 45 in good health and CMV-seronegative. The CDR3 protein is CASSLGAGTDTQYF. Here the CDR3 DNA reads TGTGCCAGCAGCTTAGGGGCGGGGACAGATACGCAGTATTTT.